The 13 T cell receptor beta chains below all came from one sample that was sequenced in a study of blood T cell repertoires in COVID-19. Clones were read by immunoSEQ multiplex PCR, and TCRdb kept only the in-frame ones, dropping some. There are 110,000 or so clones in the sample; approximately 87% occur only once, and around 4.2% lies in the top ten. Sequencing was carried out using peripheral blood. These receptors all stem from a man between 60 and 75 years old with acute or convalescent COVID-19.

The chain joins TRBV10-3 to TRBJ1-6; 7 positions match TRBD1. V trimming: 0 bases; J trimming: 7 bases; junction bases outside the gene matches: 0. Germline CDR1 reads ENHRY; CDR2 reads SYGVKD. The CDR3 extends over 14 amino acids. The CDR3 DNA is TGTGCCATCAGTGAGTCGGACAGGAATTCACCCCTCCACTTT. It translates to CAISESDRNSPLHF.

The chain is built from TRBV10-3 and TRBJ2-2; 11 bases are a match to TRBD1. CDR1 and CDR2 (germline): ENHRY, SYGVKD. V lost 6 bases and J lost 2; bases outside the gene matches: 11. The CDR3 spans 18 residues. CDR3 region: CAISGRGQGAANTGELFF. CDR3 DNA: TGTGCCATCAGCGGCCGTGGACAGGGGGCCGCAAACACCGGGGAGCTGTTTTTT.

V usage is TRBV5-1 and J usage is TRBJ2-1, with D unresolved. CDR3 size: 15 residues. CDR1 is SGHRS and CDR2 is YFSETQ in the germline V gene. V shed 0 bases and J shed 2 bases, with 9 bases lying between them. CDR3 amino acids: CASSLVRYTYNEQFF. The CDR3 region has the DNA TGCGCCAGCAGCTTGGTGAGGTACACCTACAATGAGCAGTTCTTC.

The chain combines TRBV6-5 with TRBJ1-2; maybe TRBD1 (5 bases). Trimming stripped 0 bases from V and 0 bases from J, with 8 bases between. This CDR3 is built from 15 residues. CDR1 is MNHEY, CDR2 SVGAGI, per germline. CDR3 bases: TGTGCCAGCAGTTACTCGAGACAGACTAACTATGGCTACACCTTC. Protein product: CASSYSRQTNYGYTF.

This chain links TRBV5-3 with TRBJ1-1; 12 bases are a match to TRBD1. TRBV5-3 is identified as an open reading frame with a role that is uncertain. The junction had 7 bases not matched to a gene; V was cut back by 4 bases and J by 3 bases. This CDR3 comprises 16 residues. DNA of the CDR3: TGTGCCAGAAGCGCCCGGGACAGGGGGCGCGACACTGAAGCTTTCTTT. Encoded protein: CARSARDRGRDTEAFF.

The chain couples TRBV10-3 to TRBJ2-1; tentatively, D is TRBD2 (5 bases). The V and J ends lost 5 bases and 7 bases respectively, with 9 bases between them. The CDR3 is 12 residues long. Germline V gene data show CDR1 as ENHRY and CDR2 as SYGVKD. For the CDR3, the DNA is TGTGCCATCAGTCCCCTAGCTAATGAGCAGTTCTTC. It specifies CAISPLANEQFF.

V and J are TRBV11-2 and TRBJ2-3; 9 bases are a match to TRBD1. This CDR3 is built from 14 residues. V lost 0 bases to trimming and J lost 7 bases; unmatched junction nucleotides: 2. The germline V gene encodes CDR1 SGHAT and CDR2 FQNNGV. The DNA for the CDR3 is TGTGCCAGCAGCTTAGAGGACAGGGGATATACGCAGTATTTT. Translation: CASSLEDRGYTQYF.

This sequence joins TRBV5-4 and TRBJ2-3; D perhaps matches TRBD2 (5 bases). This CDR3 contains 14 residues. Trimming shortened V by 0 bases and J by 3 bases, and 8 bases separated the two germline ends. Germline CDR1 and CDR2: SGHNT and YYREEE (reference sequence). The CDR3 region is CASSLGSATDTQYF. CDR3 nucleotides: TGTGCCAGCAGCTTGGGTAGCGCGACAGATACGCAGTATTTT.

The chain is built from TRBV2 and TRBJ1-1; D is possibly TRBD1 (5 bases). The V and J ends lost 8 bases and 1 base respectively, with 14 bases between them. The germline V gene encodes CDR1 SNHLY and CDR2 FYNNEI. This CDR3 is 14 amino acids long. The CDR3 region has the DNA TGTGCCAGCGGGGCGACAGTGAAGAACACTGAAGCTTTCTTT. Residues: CASGATVKNTEAFF. The full variable domain, its missing parts supplied by reference TRBV2 and TRBJ1-1, is EPEVTQTPSHQVTQMGQEVILRCVPISNHLYFYWYRQILGQKVEFLVSFYNNEISEKSEIFDDQFSVERPDGSNFTLKIRSTKLEDSAMYFCASGATVKNTEAFFGQGTRLTVV.

The J gene is TRBJ2-1, the V gene TRBV6-2 or TRBV6-3; no clear D gene. The V end lost 0 bases, the J end lost 0 bases, and 18 bases lay between the germline ends. The length of the CDR3 is 19 residues. CDR1 is MNHEY, CDR2 SVGEGT, per germline. The CDR3 nucleotides read TGTGCCAGCAGTTACTCGAGTACTCCCCGATGGAGCTCCTACAATGAGCAGTTCTTC. It specifies CASSYSSTPRWSSYNEQFF.

The V gene is TRBV28, the J gene TRBJ1-6; D not resolved. Germline V gives CDR1 MDHEN, CDR2 SYDVKM. V was trimmed by 4 bases and J by 6 bases, leaving 16 bases between them. This CDR3 spans 16 amino acids. DNA of the CDR3: TGTGCCAGCAGTTCGCAAAGCGAGCAGCCTAATTCACCCCTCCACTTT. Translation gives CASSSQSEQPNSPLHF.

The rearrangement links TRBV6-2 or TRBV6-3 to TRBJ1-2; 7 nucleotides agree with TRBD1. CDR1 and CDR2 (germline): MNHEY, SVGEGT. J was trimmed by 4 bases and V by 2 bases; bases with no gene match: 4. The CDR3 covers 14 residues. DNA of the CDR3: TGTGCCAGCAGTTACCCTCGGGACAGCTATGGCTACACCTTC. It yields the protein CASSYPRDSYGYTF.

The chain employs TRBV25-1 and TRBJ2-7; D gene ambiguous. CDR1 is MGHDK and CDR2 is SYGVNS in the germline V gene. This CDR3 contains 12 residues. The V gene lost 3 bases and the J gene lost 8 bases, with 11 bases spanning the gap. DNA of the CDR3: TGTGCCAGCAGTGATTCCCCCAGGAAGCAGTACTTC. As protein: CASSDSPRKQYF.